Here is one T cell receptor (beta chain) with its context. Its specificity is not known. Adult donors, all healthy and HIV-negative, had no recent acute infections or vaccinations. This sample was taken from a study of shared clonotypes between healthy human individuals. Findings and caveats of the study: The diversity represented, both genetic and in exposure history, was limited by few donors.

Several immunoSEQ plates held equal portions of the genomic DNA taken from each subset. Profiling relied on immunoSEQ multiplex PCR, and the TCRdb table lists in-frame clones only, not all of them. The sample yields 500,000 to 550,000 clones, about 96% seen once. The receptor was isolated from a woman aged 25 to 39 in good health. The sequencing sample was made of naive CD4+ T cells sorted from blood. Regarding subset: CD45RA+ positively selected.

Here the CDR3 reads CSVTRRVEQYF. In nucleotides, the CDR3 is TGCAGTGTTACCCGGAGGGTCGAGCAGTACTTC. The V and J genes are TRBV20-1 and TRBJ2-7, with D perhaps matching TRBD2 (6 bases). Trimming shortened V by 7 bases and J by 6 bases, and 13 bases separated the two germline ends. Per germline, CDR1 DFQATT and CDR2 SNEGSKA (reference sequence). CDR3 length: 11 residues.